This entry describes one T cell receptor beta chain. Its target antigen remains unknown. Base-call qualities are not available, and no considerably larger clone is one nucleotide away. The data belong to a study of blood T cell repertoires in COVID-19 (TCRdb year 2020). For context, the study as a whole: Collaborator samples came from the United States, Italy and Spain and covered acute and convalescent phases of COVID-19. The prospective study material was composed of cDNA or gDNA derived from T cells, B-cell-depleted T cells, or PBMCs. The dataset comprised deeply sampled blood TCRbeta repertoires from subjects exposed to, actively infected with, or recovered from COVID-19. The repertoires were released in a freely available public database intended as a resource for research on the immune response to SARS-CoV-2. Samples were obtained from the ongoing ImmuneRACE study (first 160 participants) and from about 1,300 subjects provided by 6 global collaborators. The sample metadata nearly always contained a de-identified subject ID, COVID-19 status, age in years and sex. Where available, HLA class I and class II types were taken from metadata supplied by the sample provider and were not determined by assay-based typing.

TCRbeta CDR3 regions were amplified from genomic DNA by means of the immunoSEQ Assay, a bias-controlled multiplex PCR. The original pipeline was this. Nucleated cell counts per sample were estimated from amplification of reference gene primers within the assay. Sequence reads were collapsed and filtered to measure the absolute abundance of every unique TCRbeta CDR3 rearrangement. For each sample, productive Simpson clonality was calculated as the square root of Simpson's diversity index over productive rearrangements. TCRdb's version of the immuneACCESS table is confined to in-frame rearrangements and falls short of the full clone set. An unresolved V gene accounts for under half of the shortfall where checked; the remainder is of unknown origin. The D gene and trimming were derived from the DNA, and the V and J assignments and clone size from that table. The sample table shows roughly 250,000 clones, and about 91% are seen once. Roughly 1.2% of the sample belongs to the ten largest clones.

The study at large found these results: How much clinical and demographic metadata was included differed by source and by participant, and the metadata was provided uncurated.

In the prospective study, participants were about 18 to 100 years old, resided in approximately 25 geographic areas of the United States, and were enrolled through a virtual design. In the prospective study, participants were assigned to cohorts based on the clinical history participants reported in a screening survey and a study questionnaire. Mobile phlebotomists in the prospective study collected whole blood, serum and a nasopharyngeal or oropharyngeal swab from every participant. Prospective study participants could optionally give additional blood draws and questionnaires over a roughly two-month period. Before DNA extraction, prospective study blood samples were shipped either frozen or at room temperature. There are 12 amino acids in the CDR3, from cysteine to phenylalanine inclusive. Kept here is only the CDR3 DNA, which spans 36 bases and is read in frame from base 1. V gives up 7 bases and J gives up 5 bases, and the segment between their germline ends measures 11 bases. The germline V gene encodes CDR1 SGHAT and CDR2 FQNNGV.

The specimen was PBMCs or T cells enriched from blood (not recorded which). Recombination linked TRBV11-2 to TRBJ1-1, with TRBD1 as a weak D call on 6 bases. The TCR was taken from a middle-aged woman with acute COVID-19. The CDR3 amino acid sequence is: CASIMRGTEAFF. The nucleotide sequence is TGTGCCAGCATCATGAGGGGGACTGAAGCTTTCTTT.